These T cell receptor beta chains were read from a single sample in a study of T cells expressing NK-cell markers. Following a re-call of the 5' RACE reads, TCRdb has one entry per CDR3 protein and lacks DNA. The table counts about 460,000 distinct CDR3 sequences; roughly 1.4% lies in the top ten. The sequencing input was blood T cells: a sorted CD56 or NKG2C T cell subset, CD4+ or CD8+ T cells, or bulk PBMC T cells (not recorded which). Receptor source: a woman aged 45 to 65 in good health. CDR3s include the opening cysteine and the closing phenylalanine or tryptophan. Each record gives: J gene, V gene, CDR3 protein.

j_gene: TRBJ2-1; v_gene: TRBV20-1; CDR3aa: CSAMRDSYNEQFF
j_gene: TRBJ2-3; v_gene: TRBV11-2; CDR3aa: CASSTPGPAGMGDTQYF
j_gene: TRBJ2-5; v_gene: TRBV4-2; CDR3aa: CASSPQGEQGQETQYF
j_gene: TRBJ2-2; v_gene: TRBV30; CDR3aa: CAWSAGFRFEELFF
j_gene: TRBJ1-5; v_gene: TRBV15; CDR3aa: CATSSDRGRQGQPQHF
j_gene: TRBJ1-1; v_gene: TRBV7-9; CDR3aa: CASSFLNLQGGVNTEAFF
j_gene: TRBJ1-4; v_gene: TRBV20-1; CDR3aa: CSTEPDRDRNEKLFF
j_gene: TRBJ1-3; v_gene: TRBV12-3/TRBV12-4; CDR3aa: CASSSPGPGNTIYF
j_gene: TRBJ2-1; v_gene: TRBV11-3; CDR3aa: CASRPDRALETYNEQFF
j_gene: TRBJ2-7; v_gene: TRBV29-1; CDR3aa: CSVGSIFYEQYF
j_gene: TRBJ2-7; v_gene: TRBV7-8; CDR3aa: CASSPPRFMLYEQYF
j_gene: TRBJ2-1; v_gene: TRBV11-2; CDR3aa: CASSLGATGRNNEQFF
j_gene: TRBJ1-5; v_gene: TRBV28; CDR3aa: CASSPRGRAQHF
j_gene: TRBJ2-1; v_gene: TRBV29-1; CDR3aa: CSALKRLAGYNEQFF
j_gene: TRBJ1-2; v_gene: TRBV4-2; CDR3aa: CASSQEDRGLGYTF
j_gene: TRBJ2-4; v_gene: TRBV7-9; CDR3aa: CASSSRTPSGNIQYF
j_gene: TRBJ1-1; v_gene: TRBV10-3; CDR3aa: CAISEAVQNTEAFF
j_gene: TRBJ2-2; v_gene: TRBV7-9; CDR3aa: CASSQAGGWTGELFF
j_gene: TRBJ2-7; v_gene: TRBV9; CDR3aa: CASKKGLGSYEQYF
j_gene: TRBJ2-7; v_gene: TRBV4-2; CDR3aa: CASSHDSYEQYF
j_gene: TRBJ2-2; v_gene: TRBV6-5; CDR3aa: CASSTRVTGVPNTGELFF
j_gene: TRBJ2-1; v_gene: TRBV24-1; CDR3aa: CATSGGGALNEQFF
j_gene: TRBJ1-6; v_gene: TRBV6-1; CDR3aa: CASKEGQGNSPLHF
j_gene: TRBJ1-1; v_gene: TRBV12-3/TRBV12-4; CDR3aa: CASKGRPPMNTEAFF
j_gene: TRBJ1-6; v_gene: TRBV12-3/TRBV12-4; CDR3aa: CASSLGTENSPLHF
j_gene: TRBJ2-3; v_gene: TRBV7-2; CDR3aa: CASSNSGTNTDTQYF
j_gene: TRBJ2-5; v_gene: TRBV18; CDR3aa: CASSLSGDGTQYF
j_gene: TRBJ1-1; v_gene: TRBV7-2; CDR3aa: CASSPPYRDAEAFF
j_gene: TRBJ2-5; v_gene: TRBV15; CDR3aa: CATSRGLETQYF
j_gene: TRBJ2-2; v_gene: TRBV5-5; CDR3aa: CASSLAAGRATGELFF
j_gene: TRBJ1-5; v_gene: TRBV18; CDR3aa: CASSPGHPGSNQPQHF
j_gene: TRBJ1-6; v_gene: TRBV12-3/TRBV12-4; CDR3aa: CASNRGGGNNSPLHF
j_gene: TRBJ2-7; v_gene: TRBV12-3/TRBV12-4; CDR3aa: CASKSEAAGAYEQYF
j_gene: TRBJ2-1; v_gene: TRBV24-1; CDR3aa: CATSPYTSGAYNEQFF
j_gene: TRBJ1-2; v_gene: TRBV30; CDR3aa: CAWSTPGEFYGYTF
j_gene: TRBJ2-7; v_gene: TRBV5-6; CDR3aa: CASSLYTGGRYEQYF
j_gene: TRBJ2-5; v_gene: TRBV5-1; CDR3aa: CASSFSLAAVQETQYF
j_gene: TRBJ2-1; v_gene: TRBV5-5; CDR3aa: CASSRGLRLYYNEQFF
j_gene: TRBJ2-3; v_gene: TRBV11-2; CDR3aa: CASAGPPTDTQYF
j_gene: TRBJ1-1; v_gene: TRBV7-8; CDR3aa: CASRPRNRGVYTEAFF
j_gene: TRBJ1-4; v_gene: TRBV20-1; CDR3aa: CSASIGAREKLFF
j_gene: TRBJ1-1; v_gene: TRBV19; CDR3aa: CASRKGAVEAFF
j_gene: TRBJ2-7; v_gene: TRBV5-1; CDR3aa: CASSLSSGEYYEQYF
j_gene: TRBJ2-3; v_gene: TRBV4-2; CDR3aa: CASSQGTSADTQYF
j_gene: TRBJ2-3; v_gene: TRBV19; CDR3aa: CASSLLAANTDTQYF
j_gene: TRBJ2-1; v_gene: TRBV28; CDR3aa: CASGSSGSFNEQFF
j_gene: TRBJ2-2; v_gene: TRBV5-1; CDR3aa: CASSPRAGQNTGELFF
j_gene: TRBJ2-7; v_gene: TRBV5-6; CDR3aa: CASSLGSSGEQYF
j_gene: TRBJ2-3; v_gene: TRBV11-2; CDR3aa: CASSLVRQERTDTQYF
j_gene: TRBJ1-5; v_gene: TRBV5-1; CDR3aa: CASSLEGTEGQPQHF
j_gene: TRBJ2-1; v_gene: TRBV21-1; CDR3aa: CASSKFPLREARYNEQFF